This TCR beta chain is drawn from a study of PD-1 blockade in classical Hodgkin lymphoma (dated by TCRdb to the early 2020s). About the study as a whole: Nivolumab dosing was 3 mg/kg intravenously every 2 weeks, continuing until either disease progression or unacceptable toxicity. The study used TCR beta sequencing and CyTOF to define a peripheral blood immune signature of response to PD-1 blockade in classical Hodgkin lymphoma.

Worth noting for this clone: The antigen it binds to is not known. No much larger clone exists at a distance of one base, and base qualities are not known.

General study outcomes and caveats: Lower diversity was observed in patients in whom nivolumab was started less than 1 year after ASCT, and these patients were excluded from later analyses so that confounding by immune reconstitution would be avoided. Trial patients achieving complete response had baseline diversity similar to newly diagnosed patients, whereas partial responders and progressors had significantly lower diversity. Newly diagnosed patients were reported to have lower baseline TCR diversity than healthy donors, and relapsed/refractory patients were reported to have lower baseline TCR diversity still. The study covered only a single clinical trial cohort, and the causes of the repertoire differences, possibly disease activity or prior therapy, were still not defined. CD4+ but not CD8+ TCR diversity rose significantly by C4D1 (p=0.0027 vs p=0.16), most apparent in complete responders (p=0.02).

Genomic DNA was extracted with the Qiagen DNeasy kit from unsorted PBMCs and from negatively selected CD4+ and CD8+ fractions. TCR beta CDR3 regions were amplified by immunoSEQ multiplex PCR using primers annealing to V and J segments. A synthetic immune receptor repertoire was used to minimize amplification bias, and any remaining bias was removed computationally after sequencing. The study's processing was this. Custom Python scripts were used to quantify repertoire diversity as the Shannon entropy index. Unsorted, CD4+ and CD8+ repertoires were analyzed separately, except for combined analyses in which CD4+ and CD8+ sequences were merged in silico. Clonal expansion was defined as a frequency increase of at least 2-fold after treatment compared with C1D1, and clones undetected at baseline were assigned a pseudocount of 0.5. Clones with 0 or 1 copy at C1D1 were defined as singleton clones, while clones with 2 or more copies were defined as non-singleton clones. Clones expanded in unsorted samples were labelled as CD4+, CD8+ or unknown by matching protein sequences in sorted samples from the same patient. Wilcoxon tests were applied to paired samples to test diversity changes from C1D1 to C4D1. Held by TCRdb, this immuneACCESS table contains in-frame sequences only and omits some clones. Under half of the omission traces to an unresolved V gene where checked; the cause of the rest is unknown. V and J calls and clone size are those listed in that table; D and trimming were worked out from the DNA. Here the sample has approximately 27,000 clones; about nine tenths occur a single time. Roughly 2.6% of the sample belongs to the ten largest clones.

This specimen's time point label, interpreted: cycle 1 day 1 (C1D1), immediately before nivolumab initiation. Every trial patient had relapsed following autologous stem cell transplantation, and prior brentuximab vedotin exposure was what differed among cohorts A, B and C. The trial cohort comprised some 60 patients with relapsed/refractory classical Hodgkin lymphoma whose best overall responses were complete response, partial response or progressive disease. Trial patients were treated with single-agent nivolumab in the multi-cohort phase II CheckMate 205 trial. An independent review committee assessed best overall response by applying the 2007 International Working Group response criteria. Trial PBMCs were obtained immediately prior to nivolumab initiation (C1D1) and on therapy at cycle 2 day 1 and cycle 4 day 1. Peripheral blood was collected in 8 mL Vacutainer Cell Preparation Tubes, from which PBMCs were isolated by centrifugation and then cryopreserved.

The specimen comprised peripheral blood mononuclear cells (PBMCs), sampled at baseline. This receptor was taken from a human donor with classical Hodgkin lymphoma.

The CDR3 corresponds to CASSSAGATDTQYF. The nucleotide sequence reads as follows: TGCGCCAGCAGCTCGGCGGGGGCCACAGATACGCAGTATTTT. Recombination linked TRBV5-1 to TRBJ2-3; perhaps TRBD2 is the D gene, with 7 bases matching. V is shortened by 3 bases, J by 2 bases, and the region joining them spans 10 bases. Looking up the germline V gene yields CDR1 SGHRS and CDR2 YFSETQ. The CDR3 spans 14 residues, from the cysteine through the phenylalanine. Just CDR3 DNA is preserved here, 42 bases in frame from base 1. With all but the CDR3 taken from the reference TRBV5-1 and TRBJ2-3 genes, the full variable domain is: KAGVTQTPRYLIKTRGQQVTLSCSPISGHRSVSWYQQTPGQGLQFLFEYFSETQRNKGNFPGRFSGRQFSNSRSEMNVSTLELGDSALYLCASSSAGATDTQYFGPGTRLTVL.